This is a list of T cell receptor beta chains from one sample in a study of blood T cell repertoires in COVID-19. Clones were sequenced by immunoSEQ multiplex PCR, and TCRdb holds only the in-frame ones, with some missing. The table lists about 370,000 clones, roughly nine tenths of them singletons. Sequenced material: PBMCs or T cells enriched from blood (not recorded which). The receptor set was obtained from a man younger than 35 who had recovered from COVID-19. The CDR3 runs from the conserved cysteine through the conserved F or W. The D gene is left open where the match is weak.

CDR3 | J | V | D
CASSYQLSGQETQYF | TRBJ2-5 | TRBV3-1/TRBV3-2 | -
CASSRQASYEQYF | TRBJ2-7 | TRBV19 | -
CASSSPTGGSGQPQHF | TRBJ1-5 | TRBV28 | -
CASSWASGSSTDTQYF | TRBJ2-3 | TRBV11-3 | TRBD2
CASSPTALNTEAFF | TRBJ1-1 | TRBV18 | -
CASSLLDNSYEQYF | TRBJ2-7 | TRBV2 | -
CASSFGTGNEKLFF | TRBJ1-4 | TRBV7-2 | TRBD1
CASRGQGGSPLHF | TRBJ1-6 | TRBV10-2 | TRBD1
CSASLDTRYEQYF | TRBJ2-7 | TRBV20-1 | -
CASSPYLEKGGTREAFF | TRBJ1-1 | TRBV18 | -
CASSLVVGVDGYTF | TRBJ1-2 | TRBV5-1 | -
CASSLGGQVNEQFF | TRBJ2-1 | TRBV7-9 | TRBD1
CASSVHDRGFYEQYF | TRBJ2-7 | TRBV9 | TRBD1
CASSRQQRMSTDTQYF | TRBJ2-3 | TRBV2 | -
CASSFQQITNTGELFF | TRBJ2-2 | TRBV7-8 | -
CASSPSLREKTNEQFF | TRBJ2-1 | TRBV3-1/TRBV3-2 | -
CASSLKGYSRNQPQHF | TRBJ1-5 | TRBV28 | -
CASTSLGLEAFF | TRBJ1-1 | TRBV6-5 | -
CASSIVGASGSFGEQFF | TRBJ2-1 | TRBV19 | TRBD2
CASSEQGRDNQPQHF | TRBJ1-5 | TRBV6-1 | -
CASSYSIRTGGALAKNIQYF | TRBJ2-4 | TRBV6-2/TRBV6-3 | -
CAWSGGTGSPYEQYF | TRBJ2-7 | TRBV30 | TRBD1
CASSYGGTGGAEQFF | TRBJ2-1 | TRBV6-5 | TRBD1
CASSSSGGDEQYF | TRBJ2-7 | TRBV7-9 | -
CASSVAIGQTIQETQYF | TRBJ2-5 | TRBV9 | -
CSASRSGGAVGNQPQHF | TRBJ1-5 | TRBV20-1 | -
CASSFSGQDEAFF | TRBJ1-1 | TRBV12-3/TRBV12-4 | TRBD1
CASSLGRTGGSEQYF | TRBJ2-7 | TRBV4-1 | TRBD1
CASSMKLAGGPYEQYF | TRBJ2-7 | TRBV27 | TRBD2
CASSLKIDRYNEQFF | TRBJ2-1 | TRBV11-2 | -
CASSRTGNTEAFF | TRBJ1-1 | TRBV27 | -
CAIDPGDEKLFF | TRBJ1-4 | TRBV6-4 | -
CSVEGAGDRELFF | TRBJ1-4 | TRBV29-1 | TRBD1
CVPTGGSNYGYTF | TRBJ1-2 | TRBV2 | TRBD1
CASSFSSGRGTDTQYF | TRBJ2-3 | TRBV28 | TRBD2
CASSSGLETQYF | TRBJ2-5 | TRBV2 | -
CASSFRNTEAFF | TRBJ1-1 | TRBV11-1 | -
CASARGTATDTQYF | TRBJ2-3 | TRBV2 | -
CASSSPQRRANTQYF | TRBJ2-3 | TRBV27 | -
CAISEGQPDWVRGDGSYEQYF | TRBJ2-7 | TRBV10-3 | TRBD2
CASIGQLNTEAFF | TRBJ1-1 | TRBV6-5 | -
CASSLYVGASNQPQHF | TRBJ1-5 | TRBV28 | -
CASSIYAGQTKYGYTF | TRBJ1-2 | TRBV19 | -
CSVEVVQGAYEQYF | TRBJ2-7 | TRBV29-1 | -
CASSSPGTGNTEAFF | TRBJ1-1 | TRBV7-2 | TRBD1
CAWTLHTSGRARETQYF | TRBJ2-5 | TRBV30 | TRBD2
CASSSRVSPGGEQYF | TRBJ2-7 | TRBV5-5 | TRBD2
CASSPTVSNQPQHF | TRBJ1-5 | TRBV6-5 | -
CASSGVAGDQPQHF | TRBJ1-5 | TRBV2 | -
CASSLVSGVGYEQYF | TRBJ2-7 | TRBV5-1 | -
CASRRDTGTDTQYF | TRBJ2-3 | TRBV6-5 | -